This TCR beta chain was recovered during a study of T cells in Graves' hyperthyroidism and ophthalmopathy. Regarding the study as a whole: Peripheral blood also featured most of the thyroid clonotypes expanded above 0.001. Ophthalmopathy stood apart from stable hyperthyroidism in a 13 V-J model.

The sample holds many counts of this clonotype. Its antigen remains unidentified. A sample of blood taken at first hyperthyroidism diagnosis preceded any ophthalmopathy symptoms. Researchers amplified the TCR beta CDR3 regions from RNA transcripts. The HTBI primer set drove a first-round RT-PCR of the TCR CDR3. One entry per CDR3 protein results from TCRdb running MiXCR on the multiplex PCR reads. The table records about 360,000 distinct CDR3 sequences, roughly 14% of them present only once. This receptor was taken from a man aged 25 to 40 with Graves' hyperthyroidism that later progressed to Graves' ophthalmopathy. Sequenced: blood.

CDR3: CATSDVPGGYTF. The CDR3 DNA reads as TGTGCCACCAGTGATGTTCCCGGTGGCTACACCTTC. V and J are TRBV24-1 and TRBJ1-2; no definite D call. CDR1 and CDR2 (germline): KGHDR, SFDVKD. Trimming pared 3 bases from V and 7 bases from J, leaving 8 bases between. The CDR3 consists of 12 residues.